The present TCR beta chain was sequenced within a study of CD8+ T cells in alopecia areata. On the study more broadly: Tofacitinib administration to treated patients was oral, at 5 to 10 mg twice daily.

In each case, RNA was isolated and then reverse transcribed into cDNA as the sequencing template. The table came from immunoSEQ multiplex PCR; TCRdb's copy has only in-frame clones and leaves some out. The sample carries about 180,000 clones, roughly 46% recorded once. Indicated treatment: oral pan-JAK inhibitor, 5-10 mg twice daily. Germline V CDR1 and CDR2: SGDLS, YYNGEE. The CDR3 loop spans 13 amino acids. V was trimmed by 4 bases and J by 0 bases, leaving 7 bases between them. The sample in question was CD8+ T cells sorted from blood, obtained at week 52, from a patient treated with tofacitinib. The chain has TRBV9 and TRBJ1-1; no clear D. The TCR sequence derives from a human donor with alopecia areata. The chain's CDR3 is CASSSYVNTEAFF. The CDR3 bases are TGTGCCAGCAGCTCCTACGTGAACACTGAAGCTTTCTTT.